This T cell receptor beta chain was profiled in a study of cytomegalovirus exposure and HLA in healthy donors. General observations from the study: TCR beta chains numbering more than 150 were designated cytomegalovirus-associated.

Concerning this clone itself: Its antigen remains unidentified.

Germline V gene sequence: CDR1 SEHNR, CDR2 FQNEAQ (reference sequence). The junction had 7 bases not matched to a gene; V was cut back by 4 bases and J by 5 bases. This CDR3 comprises 15 residues. The PCR was carried out with 60 Vbeta primers and 13 Jbeta primers. TCRdb keeps only in-frame clones here, not all; method: immunoSEQ multiplex PCR. Seen here are 220,000 or so clones, more than 60% observed once, and the top ten hold 1.7%. The receptor's source is a man between 50 and 59 years old in good health and CMV-seronegative. V and J are TRBV7-9 and TRBJ1-5; 8 positions match TRBD1. Sequenced material: PBMCs. CDR3 in amino acids: CASSSPGQVDQPQHF. The CDR3 DNA reads as TGTGCCAGCAGCTCGCCGGGACAGGTCGATCAGCCCCAGCATTTT. The full variable domain, rest sourced from reference TRBV7-9 and TRBJ1-5, is DTGVSQNPRHKITKRGQNVTFRCDPISEHNRLYWYRQTLGQGPEFLTYFQNEAQLEKSRLLSDRFSAERPKGSFSTLEIQRTEQGDSAMYLCASSSPGQVDQPQHFGDGTRLSIL.